Listed below are T cell receptor beta chains from one sample, sequenced in a study of radiotherapy plus CTLA-4 blockade in lung cancer. The method was immunoSEQ multiplex PCR; TCRdb's version includes in-frame clones alone and lacks a portion of them. The sample includes 48,000 or so clones, almost 85% of them seen just once. Sequencing was performed on peripheral blood, taken from a patient treated with radiotherapy plus ipilimumab. The receptors originated from a human donor with non-small cell lung cancer whose response to radiotherapy plus ipilimumab could not be evaluated. Both conserved end residues are trimmed from each CDR3. The size of a clone is reported for some rows only, either as once, few or many, or as a class for expanded clones.

v_gene	abundance	CDR3aa
TRBV28	NA	ASSEGPRGTSDEQY
TRBV9	NA	ASSASGRADTQY
TRBV7-2	NA	ASSLVGGLATGELF
TRBV28	NA	ASMPEVYNEQF
TRBV2	NA	ASSLAQGGEKLF
TRBV4-1	NA	ASSQKRGGGEQF
TRBV10-2	NA	ASSEQYEQY
TRBV10-3	NA	AIYGQDYGYT
TRBV30	NA	AWSSGQGGDEQF
TRBV6-5	NA	ASSYRGTGTNTEAF
TRBV2	NA	ASRLTGEGTEAF
TRBV30	NA	AWSVVGVRQGNYEQY
TRBV6-6	NA	ASILPGAYGYT
TRBV28	NA	ASSPPRVPSKSKEAF
TRBV6-1	NA	ASSLTGASNQPQH
TRBV30	NA	AWRGPNYEQY
TRBV7-2	NA	ASSFPDRSGYT
TRBV6-5	NA	ASSRFANTGELF
TRBV27	NA	ASSLFSGTGGPDTQY
TRBV2	NA	ASSPIGGPGQPQH
TRBV7-9	few	ASSFRGSTGELF
TRBV29-1	NA	SVGSWGRSSYEQY
TRBV7-2	NA	ASSPGTGSNQPQH
TRBV7-2	once	ASSLGQGLTGELF
TRBV7-3	NA	ASRGWSTDTQY
TRBV4-1	NA	ASSKGQGNPSGANVLT
TRBV7-8	few	ASSKSIGGVGYNEQF
TRBV27	NA	ASSLRGQGVNIQY
TRBV5-1	NA	ASSRIAGGITDTQY
TRBV7-2	NA	ASSFTGQTKNIQY
TRBV4-3	NA	ASSQERAGQGYEQY
TRBV5-6	NA	ASSYGGYEQY
TRBV19	NA	ASSSWGHRSGNTIY
TRBV6-5	NA	ASSLIRGQPQH
TRBV12-5	NA	ASGETGVYGYT
TRBV18	NA	ASSPIRDPMNTEAF
TRBV29-1	NA	SVEGSGSTGEYQETQY
TRBV29-1	NA	SVDLGADTQY
TRBV27	NA	ASSTRQGRTDTQY
TRBV28	NA	ASSPRGHRGETQY
TRBV11-3	NA	ASSLSWGQQRDTQY
TRBV5-1	NA	ASSLELAVSSGANVLT
TRBV6-1	NA	ASNGGGGYETQY
TRBV6-5	once	ASSRGVAGELF
TRBV9	few	ASSRLRFAGELF
TRBV9	NA	ASSVGMTGGTYGYT
TRBV28	NA	ASSSWTGGIETQY
TRBV28	NA	ASSQQGFNNQPQH
TRBV7-2	NA	ASSLAGFLTLRTEAF
TRBV27	NA	ASSYGLDGMSGANVLT
TRBV30	once	AWSVGQGFYEQY